The 17 T cell receptor beta chains reported below all come from one sample, sequenced in a study of cytomegalovirus exposure and HLA in healthy donors. Here immunoSEQ multiplex PCR was the method, and the copy in TCRdb shows in-frame clones only, minus some. The sample records over 150,000 clones, roughly 84% being singletons. Sequenced: PBMCs. Receptor source: a woman younger than 35 in good health and CMV-seropositive.

This chain links TRBV5-1 with TRBJ2-5; a possible D gene is TRBD2 (6 bases). The CDR3 contains 12 residues. Trimming cost V 0 bases and J 8 bases, with 8 bases left between them. Germline-derived CDR1 and CDR2 are SGHRS and YFSETQ. CDR3 region: CASSLDGGTQYF. In nucleotides, the CDR3 is TGCGCCAGCAGCTTGGACGGGGGAACCCAGTACTTC.

The chain has TRBV7-2 and TRBJ2-3; no reliable D call. Germline values: CDR1 SGHTA, CDR2 FQGNSA. V was clipped by 7 bases and J by 6 bases, with 8 bases between them. The CDR3 has 11 amino acids. The CDR3 loop is CASTSVDTQYF. The CDR3 DNA is TGTGCCAGCACCTCCGTTGATACGCAGTATTTT.

This clone has only one observation. Here the CDR3 reads CASRPSGGASDQPQHF. CDR3 in DNA: TGTGCCAGCAGACCAAGTGGCGGGGCATCGGATCAGCCCCAGCATTTT. This rearrangement joins TRBV14 to TRBJ1-5; weak D call: TRBD1 (5 bases). Trimming shortened V by 6 bases and J by 5 bases, and 20 bases separated the two germline ends. CDR1 is SGHDN, CDR2 FVKESK, per germline. The CDR3 consists of 16 residues.

The genes are TRBV15 and TRBJ2-7, with 10 bases lining up with TRBD1. Germline V CDR1 and CDR2: LNHNV, YYDKDF (reference sequence). Trimming at V came to 1 base and at J to 6 bases, leaving 9 bases not matched to a gene. This CDR3 is built from 16 residues. The CDR3 coding sequence is TGTGCCACCAGCAGAGTTACCGGGACAGGGGCTGGCGAGCAGTACTTC. Its translation is CATSRVTGTGAGEQYF.

This sequence joins TRBV29-1 and TRBJ1-2, with TRBD1 as a possible D gene (5 bases). V was shortened by 4 bases and J by 4 bases, with 16 bases between the two germline ends. Germline CDR1 reads SQVTM; CDR2 reads ANQGSEA. This CDR3 is built from 14 residues. CDR3 protein: CSVGVWATGYGYTF. CDR3 sequence (DNA): TGCAGCGTTGGGGTTTGGGCCACAGGCTATGGCTACACCTTC.

The chain has TRBV10-3 and TRBJ2-7; D is uncertain. V dropped 0 bases and J dropped 4 bases, with 10 bases sitting between them. The germline CDR1 and CDR2 sequences are ENHRY and SYGVKD. There are 14 residues in the CDR3. CDR3 loop: CAISESGQTYEQYF. CDR3 nucleotide sequence: TGTGCCATCAGTGAGTCGGGCCAAACATACGAGCAGTACTTC.

This chain links TRBV7-8 with TRBJ2-7, with TRBD1 matching 7 bases. The ends lost 6 bases at V and 4 bases at J; junction bases unmatched: 12. The CDR3 extends over 15 amino acids. CDR1 SGHVS and CDR2 FQNEAQ come from the germline V gene. The CDR3 DNA follows: TGTGCCAGCAGTTTAAAGGACAGGCTTAGATACGAGCAGTACTTC. The encoded protein is CASSLKDRLRYEQYF. Full variable domain (outside the CDR3, taken from reference TRBV7-8 and TRBJ2-7): GAGVSQSPRYKVAKRGQDVALRCDPISGHVSLFWYQQALGQGPEFLTYFQNEAQLDKSGLPSDRFFAERPEGSVSTLKIQRTQQEDSAVYLCASSLKDRLRYEQYFGPGTRLTVT.

The genes are TRBV6-6 and TRBJ1-2; tentatively, D is TRBD1 (6 bases). V lost 10 bases, J lost 2 bases, and 17 bases lay in between. Per germline, CDR1 MNHNY and CDR2 SVGAGI (reference sequence). The CDR3 is made up of 14 amino acids. The CDR3 DNA reads as TGTGCCACCCCTGGACAGAACGAAAACTATGGCTACACCTTC. This translates into CATPGQNENYGYTF.

V usage is TRBV2 and J usage is TRBJ2-5; 7 bases align to TRBD1. CDR1 and CDR2 from the germline V gene are SNHLY and FYNNEI. The CDR3 is 14 amino acids. V was clipped by 7 bases and J by 0 bases; unmatched bases: 5. The CDR3: CASIQGSNQETQYF. The CDR3 region has the DNA TGTGCCAGCATACAGGGGAGCAACCAAGAGACCCAGTACTTC. The whole variable domain, remainder taken from reference TRBV2 and TRBJ2-5, is EPEVTQTPSHQVTQMGQEVILRCVPISNHLYFYWYRQILGQKVEFLVSFYNNEISEKSEIFDDQFSVERPDGSNFTLKIRSTKLEDSAMYFCASIQGSNQETQYFGPGTRLLVL.

The chain has TRBV6-1 and TRBJ1-2, with D perhaps TRBD1 (6 bases). The CDR3 runs to 15 residues. Trimming removed 2 bases at V and 8 bases at J, with 18 bases between. Germline loops: CDR1 MNHNS, CDR2 SASEGT. DNA of the CDR3: TGTGCCAGCAGTGAATTATTGCGGGGGCACTCCGGCTACACCTTC. Translated: CASSELLRGHSGYTF.

The chain employs TRBV7-2 and TRBJ1-1; perhaps TRBD1 as D (6 bases). This CDR3 spans 18 amino acids. The V end lost 2 bases, the J end lost 1 base, and 20 bases lay between the germline ends. Looked up from germline, CDR1 is SGHTA and CDR2 is FQGNSA. CDR3 sequence reads: CASSLLGAEFAQNTEAFF. Written as DNA, the CDR3 is TGTGCCAGCAGCTTACTGGGGGCGGAATTTGCCCAGAACACTGAAGCTTTCTTT.

This sequence joins TRBV29-1 and TRBJ2-3; 7 bases align to TRBD2. With V trimmed by 4 bases and J by 1 base, 2 bases remained unmatched. Germline CDR1 and CDR2: SQVTM and ANQGSEA. The CDR3 contains 13 residues. CDR3 sequence: CSVVRGGTDTQYF. The CDR3 nucleotides read TGCAGCGTTGTTCGGGGGGGCACAGATACGCAGTATTTT.

The chain combines TRBV18 with TRBJ2-7; 7 positions agree with TRBD2. V was pared by 6 bases and J by 3 bases, with 2 bases of the junction left unmatched. Looked up from germline, CDR1 is KGHSH and CDR2 is LQKENI. This CDR3 region has 12 residues. CDR3 DNA: TGTGCCAGCTCGCGCGGGGGCTACGAGCAGTACTTC. Translation: CASSRGGYEQYF. The full variable domain, its missing parts supplied by reference TRBV18 and TRBJ2-7, is NAGVMQNPRHLVRRRGQEARLRCSPMKGHSHVYWYRQLPEEGLKFMVYLQKENIIDESGMPKERFSAEFPKEGPSILRIQQVVRGDSAAYFCASSRGGYEQYFGPGTRLTVT.

This rearrangement joins TRBV19 to TRBJ2-7, with D perhaps matching TRBD1 (5 bases). Germline values: CDR1 LNHDA, CDR2 SQIVND (reference sequence). The CDR3 covers 15 residues. The V and J ends lost 3 bases and 3 bases respectively, with 15 bases between them. Here the CDR3 DNA reads TGTGCCAGTAGTATCTTTTTTGGTCAGGGCTACGAGCAGTACTTC. Protein product: CASSIFFGQGYEQYF.

The gene calls are TRBV6-5 and TRBJ2-7, with 10 bases fitting TRBD1. The V segment lost 7 bases and the J segment 5 bases; nucleotides outside the gene matches: 11. Germline CDR1 is MNHEY and CDR2 is SVGAGI. CDR3 length equals 15 residues. The DNA of the CDR3 is TGTGCCAGCACCACGTCCGGGACAGGGGCTCACGAGCAGTACTTC. Amino acids: CASTTSGTGAHEQYF.

The chain has TRBV7-2 and TRBJ1-2; TRBD1 agrees at 10 bases. The CDR3 runs 16 residues. Germline V gives CDR1 SGHTA, CDR2 FQGNSA. V lost 5 bases and J lost 1; bases outside the gene matches: 7. CDR3 protein: CASSPWTGGINYGYTF. In DNA, the CDR3 is TGTGCCAGCAGCCCGTGGACAGGGGGGATTAACTATGGCTACACCTTC.

The sample holds a few counts of this clone. CDR3 residues: CASTGRLTSYEQYF. The CDR3 DNA follows: TGTGCCAGCACTGGGAGGCTCACCTCCTACGAGCAGTACTTC. The V and J genes are TRBV2 and TRBJ2-7, with D possibly TRBD2 on 6 matching bases. Germline V gene data show CDR1 as SNHLY and CDR2 as FYNNEI. Trimming shortened V by 7 bases and J by 0 bases, and 13 bases separated the two germline ends. The CDR3 is 14 residues long. Supplemented by reference TRBV2 and TRBJ2-7, the full variable domain reads EPEVTQTPSHQVTQMGQEVILRCVPISNHLYFYWYRQILGQKVEFLVSFYNNEISEKSEIFDDQFSVERPDGSNFTLKIRSTKLEDSAMYFCASTGRLTSYEQYFGPGTRLTVT.